A single sample gave rise to the 16 T cell receptor beta chains below, sequenced in a study of blood T cell repertoires in COVID-19. Sequencing used immunoSEQ multiplex PCR; TCRdb keeps in-frame clones, though not all of them. This table holds some 190,000 clones, roughly 85% found once. The specimen sequenced was peripheral blood. These receptor sequences come from a woman of 80 years or more with acute or convalescent COVID-19.

The rearrangement joins TRBV27 to TRBJ1-5; TRBD1 aligns across 8 bases. Unmatched junction bases numbered 9, after V lost 6 bases and J lost 5 bases. The CDR3 is 15 residues long. Germline V gene lookup returns CDR1 MNHEY and CDR2 SMNVEV (reference sequence). For the CDR3, the DNA is TGTGCCAGCAGGCCACAAAAACAGGGGGATCAGCCCCAGCATTTT. This translates into CASRPQKQGDQPQHF.

The chain combines TRBV18 with TRBJ1-1, with 9 bases aligning to TRBD1. This CDR3 has 15 amino acids. V shed 2 bases and J 2 bases; nucleotides not matched to a gene: 3. The germline CDR1 and CDR2 sequences are KGHSH and LQKENI. The CDR3 here is CASSPGTGQNTEAFF. The CDR3 DNA reads as TGTGCCAGCTCACCAGGGACAGGGCAAAACACTGAAGCTTTCTTT. Variable domain in full (rest from reference TRBV18 and TRBJ1-1): NAGVMQNPRHLVRRRGQEARLRCSPMKGHSHVYWYRQLPEEGLKFMVYLQKENIIDESGMPKERFSAEFPKEGPSILRIQQVVRGDSAAYFCASSPGTGQNTEAFFGQGTRLTVV.

The gene calls are TRBV7-2 and TRBJ1-2, with 9 bases identical to TRBD1. After removal of 0 bases from V and 4 bases from J, the junction contained 0 bases not matched to a gene. Germline lookup yields CDR1 SGHTA and CDR2 FQGNSA. The length of the CDR3 is 14 residues. The CDR3 loop is CASSLAGQGYGYTF. The CDR3 DNA reads TGTGCCAGCAGCTTAGCGGGACAGGGCTATGGCTACACCTTC.

This chain links TRBV5-1 with TRBJ1-2; D perhaps matches TRBD1 (6 bases). V shed 4 bases and J shed 9 bases, with 16 bases lying between them. This CDR3 is built from 13 residues. In germline, CDR1 is SGHRS, CDR2 YFSETQ. The CDR3 region is CASSTEQGVSYTF. In DNA form, the CDR3 reads TGCGCCAGCAGCACCGAACAGGGTGTCAGCTACACCTTC.

The chain links TRBV6-6 to TRBJ1-1; D is unclear. The CDR3 runs 15 residues. Germline-derived CDR1 and CDR2 are MNHNY and SVGAGI (reference sequence). The V and J ends lost 0 bases and 5 bases respectively, with 13 bases between them. The CDR3 loop reads CASSYSRRSTTEAFF. The CDR3 DNA sequence: TGTGCCAGCAGTTACTCGAGGCGGTCTACGACTGAAGCTTTCTTT.

The chain carries TRBV10-3 and TRBJ1-6; 8 bases map to TRBD1. With 6 bases clipped from V and 7 bases from J, the junction kept 11 bases outside the gene matches. Germline V gives CDR1 ENHRY, CDR2 SYGVKD. The CDR3 loop spans 16 amino acids. CDR3 amino acids: CAISPAARQGNSPLHF. In DNA form, the CDR3 reads TGTGCCATCAGCCCAGCAGCCCGACAGGGGAATTCACCCCTCCACTTT.

This CDR3 is CASSLQPSGSDEQYF. The CDR3 nucleotides are TGTGCCAGCAGCTTACAGCCTAGCGGGAGTGACGAGCAGTACTTC. This chain links TRBV7-3 with TRBJ2-7; 10 bases are a match to TRBD2. This CDR3 is 15 amino acids long. Germline loops: CDR1 SGHTA, CDR2 FQGTGA. Trimming at V came to 2 bases and at J to 5 bases, leaving 6 bases not matched to a gene. Full variable domain (remainder filled in from reference TRBV7-3 and TRBJ2-7): GAGVSQTPSNKVTEKGKYVELRCDPISGHTALYWYRQSLGQGPEFLIYFQGTGAADDSGLPNDRFFAVRPEGSVSTLKIQRTERGDSAVYLCASSLQPSGSDEQYFGPGTRLTVT.

The chain combines TRBV18 with TRBJ1-2, with D tentatively TRBD1 (6 bases). The CDR3 runs to 15 residues. Germline lookup yields CDR1 KGHSH and CDR2 LQKENI. V was trimmed by 6 bases and J by 4 bases, leaving 18 bases between them. CDR3 nucleotide sequence: TGTGCCAGCTCGTGGGACAAGTCCGATACCTATGGCTACACCTTC. This codes for CASSWDKSDTYGYTF. Combining the CDR3 with reference TRBV18 and TRBJ1-2 gives the whole variable domain NAGVMQNPRHLVRRRGQEARLRCSPMKGHSHVYWYRQLPEEGLKFMVYLQKENIIDESGMPKERFSAEFPKEGPSILRIQQVVRGDSAAYFCASSWDKSDTYGYTFGSGTRLTVV.

This rearrangement joins TRBV6-4 to TRBJ2-2; TRBD1 is a possible D gene (6 bases). V lost 8 bases, J lost 4 bases, and 11 bases lay in between. Germline CDR1 MRHNA, CDR2 SNTAGT. The CDR3 is 13 amino acids. The CDR3 coding sequence is TGTGCCAGCGGCAGGGACATCACCGGGGAGCTGTTTTTT. Protein product: CASGRDITGELFF.

V is TRBV19 and J is TRBJ2-2; TRBD2 matches 7 bases. The CDR3 length is 14 residues. Trimming took 8 bases from V and 7 from J; bases not matched to a gene: 10. CDR1 is LNHDA, CDR2 SQIVND, per germline (reference sequence). CDR3 sequence (DNA): TGTGCCAGTTCTGCTAGCGGAGTGGGCGGGGAGCTGTTTTTT. Its protein is CASSASGVGGELFF.

The rearrangement links TRBV6-6 to TRBJ2-1; 11 bases agree with TRBD2. This CDR3 spans 16 amino acids. J was trimmed by 2 bases and V by 5 bases; bases with no gene match: 5. Germline assignment: CDR1 MNHNY and CDR2 SVGAGI (reference sequence). CDR3: CASSRLAGPAYNEQFF. The CDR3 coding sequence is TGTGCCAGCAGTCGACTAGCGGGACCGGCCTACAATGAGCAGTTCTTC.

This chain connects TRBV18 to TRBJ1-2, with 8 bases that match TRBD1. Germline values: CDR1 KGHSH, CDR2 LQKENI. V trimming: 5 bases; J trimming: 6 bases; junction bases outside the gene matches: 8. This CDR3 is built from 14 residues. The CDR3 here is CASSFLTGEHGYTF. The DNA for the CDR3 is TGTGCCAGCTCATTCTTGACAGGGGAACATGGCTACACCTTC.

This clone was observed a few times. The genes are TRBV7-5 and TRBJ1-1. TRBV7-5 is an annotated pseudogene. CDR3 length equals 13 residues. CDR3 protein: CARSRDPGTEAFF. CDR3 nucleotides: TGTGCCAGAAGCAGAGACCCGGGGACTGAAGCTTTCTTT.

This chain joins TRBV12-3 or TRBV12-4 and TRBJ1-5, with no clear D. The CDR3 is made up of 12 amino acids. The ends were cut back, 3 bases at V and 6 bases at J, with 6 bases in the middle. Here the CDR3 DNA reads TGTGCCAGCAGTTTTTCGAGTCAGCCCCAGCATTTT. Translated, it gives CASSFSSQPQHF.

The chain links TRBV28 to TRBJ1-2; 7 nucleotides line up with TRBD1. V was clipped by 6 bases and J by 8 bases; unmatched bases: 6. The CDR3 runs to 12 residues. In germline, CDR1 is MDHEN, CDR2 SYDVKM. The DNA of the CDR3 is TGTGCCAGCAGGTCAACAGGGGCCGGCTACACCTTC. Translation gives CASRSTGAGYTF.

The genes are TRBV6-5 and TRBJ1-4; tentative D call: TRBD1 (6 bases). There are 13 residues in the CDR3. Germline loops: CDR1 MNHEY, CDR2 SVGAGI. Trimming took 9 bases from V and 5 from J, leaving 13 bases between them. CDR3 region: CASQTGPNEKLFF. The CDR3 coding sequence is TGTGCCAGTCAGACAGGTCCAAATGAAAAACTGTTTTTT.